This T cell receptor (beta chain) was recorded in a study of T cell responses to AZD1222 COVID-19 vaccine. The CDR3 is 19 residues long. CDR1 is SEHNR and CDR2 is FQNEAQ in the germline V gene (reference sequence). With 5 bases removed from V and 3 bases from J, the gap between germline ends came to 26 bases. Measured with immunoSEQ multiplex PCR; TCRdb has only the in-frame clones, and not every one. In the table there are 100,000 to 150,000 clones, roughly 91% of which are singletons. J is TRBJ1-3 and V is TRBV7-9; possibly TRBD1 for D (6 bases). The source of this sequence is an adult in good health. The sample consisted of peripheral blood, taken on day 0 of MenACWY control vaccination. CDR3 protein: CASSRTDSLGTYFGNTIYF. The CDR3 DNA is TGTGCCAGCAGCCGTACGGACAGCCTTGGGACTTACTTTGGAAACACCATATATTTT.